The clone carrying this T cell receptor beta chain was seen ten or more times. Beta-chain TCR CDR3 regions were amplified from RNA transcripts. The authors performed first-round RT-PCR with HTBI primers and then a second-round multiplex PCR. TCRdb reprocessed the multiplex PCR reads via MiXCR and lists one record per CDR3 protein. The sample has around 520,000 distinct CDR3 sequences; under 45% are singletons. The source of the sample is a study of Graves' ophthalmopathy and Graves' hyperthyroidism. The CDR3 runs to 14 residues. Germline values: CDR1 SQVTM, CDR2 ANQGSEA. V shed 5 bases and J shed 3 bases, with 16 bases lying between them.

Material for sequencing was peripheral blood or thyroid tissue (not recorded which). V usage is TRBV29-1 and J usage is TRBJ1-2; TRBD1 is a possible D gene (6 bases). This sequence originates from an adult man with Graves' hyperthyroidism. CDR3 in amino acids: CSVRTGNSDYGYTF. CDR3 DNA: TGCAGCGTTCGAACAGGGAATTCGGACTATGGCTACACCTTC.